This TCR beta chain appears in the sequencing data of a study of monozygotic twins with inflammatory bowel disease. Regarding the study as a whole: Researchers report that IBD patients shared fewer clonotypes with others than healthy twins, especially amid disease activity. T cell subtypes were not distinguishable in this analysis.

Details on this clonotype: Its antigen is unknown.

TCRdb reanalyzed the 5' RACE reads and collapses them to one entry per CDR3 protein, without DNA. Across some 89,000 distinct CDR3 sequences, the top ten clones capture about 8% of the sample. The germline V gene encodes CDR1 MNHNS and CDR2 SASEGT. This CDR3 spans 17 amino acids. The sample comprised blood. This TCR derives from a human donor with ulcerative colitis or Crohn's disease, or a healthy co-twin of an affected twin (not recorded which). The gene calls are TRBV6-1 and TRBJ2-3; TCRdb reports TRBD1, a call that lacks DNA to check it against. The CDR3 reads CASHSHSSRGVTDTQYF.